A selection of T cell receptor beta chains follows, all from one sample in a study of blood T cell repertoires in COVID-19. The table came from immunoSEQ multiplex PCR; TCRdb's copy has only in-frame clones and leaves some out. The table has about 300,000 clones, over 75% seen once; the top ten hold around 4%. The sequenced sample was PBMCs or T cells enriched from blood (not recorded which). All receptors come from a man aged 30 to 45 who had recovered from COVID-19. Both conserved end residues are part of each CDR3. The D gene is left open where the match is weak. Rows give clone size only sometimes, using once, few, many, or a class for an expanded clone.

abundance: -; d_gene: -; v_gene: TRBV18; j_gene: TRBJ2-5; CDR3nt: TGTGCCAGCTCACCACCGGTGGCTGGGGCAGAGACCCAGTACTTC; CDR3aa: CASSPPVAGAETQYF
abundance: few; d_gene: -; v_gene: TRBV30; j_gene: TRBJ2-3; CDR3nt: TGTGCCTGGAGCCCCCTCTCGGGGTCAGATACGCAGTATTTT; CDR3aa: CAWSPLSGSDTQYF
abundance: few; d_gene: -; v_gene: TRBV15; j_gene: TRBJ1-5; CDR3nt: TGTGCCACCAGCAGAGATTTGACTACGATAATCAATCAGCCCCAGCATTTT; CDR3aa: CATSRDLTTIINQPQHF
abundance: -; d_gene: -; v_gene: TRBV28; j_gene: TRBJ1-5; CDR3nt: TGTGCCAGCAGTTCCTTTATACGGGGTAGTAATCAGCCCCAGCATTTT; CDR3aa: CASSSFIRGSNQPQHF
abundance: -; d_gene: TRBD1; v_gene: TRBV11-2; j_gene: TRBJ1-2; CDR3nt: TGTGCCAGCAGCCCCCTCCGGGACAGCGGGGGCTACACCTTC; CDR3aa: CASSPLRDSGGYTF
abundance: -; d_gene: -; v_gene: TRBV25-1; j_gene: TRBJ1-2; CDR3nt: TGTGCCAGCAGCGGGGACATCGGCTATGGCTACACCTTC; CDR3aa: CASSGDIGYGYTF
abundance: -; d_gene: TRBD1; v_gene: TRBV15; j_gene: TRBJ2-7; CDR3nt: TGTGCCACCAGCAGCCGAATGACAGGGGAGTTAGGAACCTACGAGCAGTACTTC; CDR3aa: CATSSRMTGELGTYEQYF
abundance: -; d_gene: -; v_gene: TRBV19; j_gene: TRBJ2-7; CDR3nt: TGTGCCAGTAGTAAAGCGGGCAACTACGAGCAGTACTTC; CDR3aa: CASSKAGNYEQYF
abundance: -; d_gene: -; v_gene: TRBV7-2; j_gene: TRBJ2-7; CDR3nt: TGTGCCAGCAGCTTAGCCGGGACCTACGAGCAGTACTTC; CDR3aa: CASSLAGTYEQYF
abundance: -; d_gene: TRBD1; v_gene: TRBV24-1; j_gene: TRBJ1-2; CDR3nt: TGTGCCACCAGTGGTCACGACAGGGCTAACTATGGCTACACCTTC; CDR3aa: CATSGHDRANYGYTF
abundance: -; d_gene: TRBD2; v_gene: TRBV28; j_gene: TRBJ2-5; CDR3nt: TGTGCCAGCAGTTTACAGGGCGGGGGGGGCGCAACCCAGTACTTC; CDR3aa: CASSLQGGGGATQYF
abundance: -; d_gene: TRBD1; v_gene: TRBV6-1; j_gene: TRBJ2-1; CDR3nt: TGTGCCAGCAGTGAAATCCGGGACAGGTATAATGAGCAGTTCTTC; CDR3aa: CASSEIRDRYNEQFF
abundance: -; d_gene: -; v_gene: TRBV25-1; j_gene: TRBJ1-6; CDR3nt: TGTGCCAGCAGTGGCCAGACAGTGGGGAATTCACCCCTCCACTTT; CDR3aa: CASSGQTVGNSPLHF
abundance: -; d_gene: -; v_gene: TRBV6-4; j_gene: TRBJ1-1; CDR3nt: TGTGCCAGCCGCCGACATGTCGATAACACTGAAGCTTTCTTT; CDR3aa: CASRRHVDNTEAFF
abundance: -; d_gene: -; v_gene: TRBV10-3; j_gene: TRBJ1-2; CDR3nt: TGTGCCATCGGGAGTCCATCCTATGGCTACACCTTC; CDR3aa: CAIGSPSYGYTF
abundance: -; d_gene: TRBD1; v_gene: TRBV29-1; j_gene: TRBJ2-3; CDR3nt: TGCAGCGGAGAGACCAGGGGGCTTGGCACAGATACGCAGTATTTT; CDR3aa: CSGETRGLGTDTQYF
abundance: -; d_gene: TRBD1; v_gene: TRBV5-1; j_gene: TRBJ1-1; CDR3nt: TGCGCCAGCCTCCGGGACAGGGGGGCGATGAACACTGAAGCTTTCTTT; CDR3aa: CASLRDRGAMNTEAFF
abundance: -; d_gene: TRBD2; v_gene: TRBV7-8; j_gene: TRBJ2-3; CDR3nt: TGTGCCAGCAGCTTAATCACGGGGGGAGATACGCAGTATTTT; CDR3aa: CASSLITGGDTQYF
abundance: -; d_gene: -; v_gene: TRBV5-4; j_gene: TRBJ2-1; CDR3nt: TGTGCCAGCAGCCCGGGGGAGAAAAATGAGCAGTTCTTC; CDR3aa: CASSPGEKNEQFF
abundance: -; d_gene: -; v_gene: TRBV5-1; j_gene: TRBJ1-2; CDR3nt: TGCGCCAGCAGCCCGGGACATTTTAACTATGGCTACACCTTC; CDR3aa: CASSPGHFNYGYTF
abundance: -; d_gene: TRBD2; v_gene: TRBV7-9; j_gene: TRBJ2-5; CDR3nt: TGTGCCAGCAGCTTAGCCTTTGCGACTAGCAATAGCCAAGAGACCCAGTACTTC; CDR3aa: CASSLAFATSNSQETQYF
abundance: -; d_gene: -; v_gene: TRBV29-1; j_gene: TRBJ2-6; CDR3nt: TGCAGCGCGGTTCGGGTTTCCTACTCTGGGGCCAACGTCCTGACTTTC; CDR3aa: CSAVRVSYSGANVLTF
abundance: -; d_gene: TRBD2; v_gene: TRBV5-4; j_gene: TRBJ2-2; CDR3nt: TGTGCCAGCAGCACTCGACTAGCGGGACTTACTAGGGGGGAGCTGTTTTTT; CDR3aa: CASSTRLAGLTRGELFF
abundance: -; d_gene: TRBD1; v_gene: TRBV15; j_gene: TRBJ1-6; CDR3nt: TGTGCCACCAGCGGGGGACAGGGACGTTCACCCCTCCACTTT; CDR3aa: CATSGGQGRSPLHF